The rows below give T cell receptor beta chains drawn from one sample of a study of blood T cell repertoires in COVID-19. The repertoire was sequenced with immunoSEQ multiplex PCR; TCRdb's copy has only in-frame clones and lacks some. Here the sample spans approximately 240,000 clones, around 81% being singletons. The material sequenced was peripheral blood. These receptors all stem from a woman aged 60-75 years with active or convalescent COVID-19. CDR3s include the opening cysteine and the closing phenylalanine or tryptophan.

CDR3aa: CSASGTDRGLPLHF
v_gene: TRBV20-1
j_gene: TRBJ1-6

CDR3aa: CASKTRIQGPLDQKLFF
v_gene: TRBV28
j_gene: TRBJ1-4

CDR3aa: CASSLEGGYNEQFF
v_gene: TRBV11-3
j_gene: TRBJ2-1

CDR3aa: CASKPSPETQYF
v_gene: TRBV2
j_gene: TRBJ2-5

CDR3aa: CASSYRQRGYNEQFF
v_gene: TRBV11-2
j_gene: TRBJ2-1

CDR3aa: CASSYSPSGTYEQYF
v_gene: TRBV6-5
j_gene: TRBJ2-7

CDR3aa: CASMTGVATEAFF
v_gene: TRBV19
j_gene: TRBJ1-1

CDR3aa: CASSAGGRGETQYF
v_gene: TRBV2
j_gene: TRBJ2-5

CDR3aa: CASSSRGNEQFF
v_gene: TRBV11-2
j_gene: TRBJ2-1

CDR3aa: CASSLVGGSGANVLTF
v_gene: TRBV7-2
j_gene: TRBJ2-6

CDR3aa: CASSSLADNEQFF
v_gene: TRBV5-1
j_gene: TRBJ2-1